What follows describes a single TCR beta chain. The CDR3 extends over 14 amino acids. Trimming removed 6 bases at V and 7 bases at J, with 19 bases between. The germline V gene has CDR1 MGHDK and CDR2 SYGVNS. This record belongs to a study of blood T cell repertoires in COVID-19. Study details: Both acute and convalescent COVID-19 samples were obtained from the United States, Italy and Spain. T cells, B-cell-depleted T cells, or PBMCs supplied cDNA or gDNA.

Original methodology: For nucleated cells, counts were estimated from reference gene primer amplification. Repertoires were generated with immunoSEQ multiplex PCR, while TCRdb's copy carries only in-frame clones and drops some. V, J and clone size are taken as reported in that table, and D and trimming were inferred from the DNA itself. The data hold over 200,000 clones, with about 80% observed a single time. Material: peripheral blood. This rearrangement joins TRBV25-1 to TRBJ2-7, with D possibly matching TRBD2 (5 bases). This clonotype was sampled from a middle-aged man with active or convalescent COVID-19. The CDR3 loop is CASSLAGRSGEQYF. CDR3 coding DNA: TGTGCCAGCAGCCTAGCCGGACGTTCGGGGGAGCAGTACTTC.